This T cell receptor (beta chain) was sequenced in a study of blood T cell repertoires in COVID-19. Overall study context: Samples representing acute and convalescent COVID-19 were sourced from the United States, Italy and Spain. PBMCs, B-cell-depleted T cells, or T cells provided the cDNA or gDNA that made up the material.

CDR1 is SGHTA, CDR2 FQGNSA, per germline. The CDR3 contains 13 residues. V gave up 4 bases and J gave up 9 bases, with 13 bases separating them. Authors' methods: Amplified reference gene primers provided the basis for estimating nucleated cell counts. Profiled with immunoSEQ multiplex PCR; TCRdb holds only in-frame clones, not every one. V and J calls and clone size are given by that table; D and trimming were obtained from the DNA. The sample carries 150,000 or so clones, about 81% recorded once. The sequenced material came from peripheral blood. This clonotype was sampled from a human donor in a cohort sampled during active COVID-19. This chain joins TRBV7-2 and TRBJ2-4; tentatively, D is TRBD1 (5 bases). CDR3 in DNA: TGTGCCAGCAGCTCTCCAGGGATGGGCATTCAGTACTTC. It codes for CASSSPGMGIQYF.